The 22 T cell receptor beta chains below all came from one sample that was sequenced in a study of neurological immune-mediated disorders. TCRdb reprocessed the 5' RACE reads via MiXCR and lists one record per CDR3 protein. The sample lists approximately 30,000 distinct CDR3 sequences; approximately 5% were seen once. Material for sequencing was CD4+ T cells from blood. The source is a woman in her 50s in good health.

At least ten counts were recorded for this clonotype. CDR3 in amino acids: CASSAAGGPYEQFF. The CDR3 DNA is TGTGCCAGCAGCGCGGCGGGGGGGCCCTATGAGCAGTTCTTC. The chain is built from TRBV7-3 and TRBJ2-1, with 9 positions matching TRBD2. Unmatched junction bases numbered 7, after V lost 5 bases and J lost 8 bases. This CDR3 contains 14 residues. Per germline, CDR1 SGHTA and CDR2 FQGTGA.

The CDR3: CASSSLAGADTEAFF. Here the CDR3 DNA reads TGTGCCAGCAGCTCCCTGGCAGGGGCGGACACTGAAGCTTTCTTT. The V gene is TRBV11-2, the J gene TRBJ1-1, with D possibly matching TRBD1 (6 bases). Per the germline V gene, CDR1 is SGHAT and CDR2 is FQNNGV. The CDR3 consists of 15 residues. V was shortened by 4 bases and J by 3 bases, with 15 bases between the two germline ends.

In this sample, this clonotype turned up many times. The gene calls are TRBV11-2 and TRBJ2-1; D possibly corresponds to TRBD2 (5 bases). V lost 3 bases and J lost 0, with 9 bases in between. The CDR3 totals 15 residues. CDR1 and CDR2 from the germline V gene are SGHAT and FQNNGV. The CDR3 region is CASSLDSSSYNEQFF. The CDR3, as DNA: TGTGCCAGCAGCTTGGACTCGAGCTCCTACAATGAGCAGTTCTTC.

This clonotype was detected many times. The chain employs TRBV24-1 and TRBJ2-1; TRBD2 might be the D (5 bases). Trimming took 4 bases from V and 1 from J, leaving 10 bases between them. Germline V gene sequence: CDR1 KGHDR, CDR2 SFDVKD. The CDR3 is 15 residues long. The DNA of the CDR3 is TGTGCCACCAGTGACACGGACTTATCCTACAATGAGCAGTTCTTC. This translates into CATSDTDLSYNEQFF.

V gene TRBV29-1 combines with J gene TRBJ2-1; no firm D call. Germline CDR1 reads SQVTM; CDR2 reads ANQGSEA. The CDR3 runs to 12 residues. Trimming cost V 8 bases and J 7 bases, with 15 bases left between them. CDR3 in amino acids: CSPLDWMNEQFF. CDR3 DNA sequence: TGCAGCCCCCTAGACTGGATGAATGAGCAGTTCTTC.

This clonotype was recorded at least ten times. This chain links TRBV11-2 with TRBJ1-4; 8 nucleotides agree with TRBD1. CDR1 and CDR2 from the germline V gene are SGHAT and FQNNGV. The CDR3 has 15 amino acids. V trimming: 3 bases; J trimming: 7 bases; junction bases outside the gene matches: 7. CDR3: CASSLNAGGVEKLFF. The CDR3 region has the DNA TGTGCCAGCAGCTTGAATGCAGGGGGCGTTGAAAAACTGTTTTTT.

This clonotype has ten or more counts. The chain has TRBV18 and TRBJ2-7; D unclear. CDR3 size: 14 residues. V was trimmed by 0 bases and J by 7 bases, leaving 13 bases between them. In germline, CDR1 is KGHSH, CDR2 LQKENI. The CDR3 bases are TGTGCCAGCTCACCACCTGTCGGTAAACGGGAGCAGTACTTC. It specifies CASSPPVGKREQYF.

This clonotype was observed many times. This sequence joins TRBV29-1 and TRBJ2-1; maybe TRBD2 (6 bases). CDR1 and CDR2 (germline): SQVTM, ANQGSEA. CDR3 length: 18 residues. The V end lost 5 bases, the J end lost 5 bases, and 28 bases lay between the germline ends. DNA of the CDR3: TGCAGCGTTCGTTTGGGCGGGATCTGGGGGTCCTCGAACAATGAGCAGTTCTTC. Amino acid sequence: CSVRLGGIWGSSNNEQFF.

This clonotype was counted at least ten times. This chain uses TRBV6-2 or TRBV6-3 with TRBJ2-2, with 7 nucleotides matching TRBD1. With 5 bases clipped from V and 6 bases from J, the junction kept 15 bases outside the gene matches. Germline V gene lookup returns CDR1 MNHEY and CDR2 SVGEGT. The CDR3 runs to 17 residues. Written as DNA, the CDR3 is TGTGCCAGCAGTGGGGGACAGCCCGGGGCTTTCGCCGGGGAGCTGTTTTTT. Its translation: CASSGGQPGAFAGELFF.

This clonotype was observed at least ten times. The chain joins TRBV2 to TRBJ1-6; maybe TRBD1 (5 bases). This CDR3 is 16 amino acids long. Per germline, CDR1 SNHLY and CDR2 FYNNEI. V was shortened by 1 base and J by 7 bases, with 14 bases between the two germline ends. CDR3 sequence: CASSEDRGGWNSPLHF. The DNA for the CDR3 is TGTGCCAGCAGTGAAGATAGGGGAGGATGGAATTCACCCCTCCACTTT. Using reference TRBV2 and TRBJ1-6 for the parts outside the CDR3, the full variable domain is EPEVTQTPSHQVTQMGQEVILRCVPISNHLYFYWYRQILGQKVEFLVSFYNNEISEKSEIFDDQFSVERPDGSNFTLKIRSTKLEDSAMYFCASSEDRGGWNSPLHFGNGTRLTVT.

This clonotype was counted many times. The V gene is TRBV30, the J gene TRBJ2-2, with no clear D. V lost 1 base, J lost 1 base, and 7 bases lay in between. This CDR3 contains 14 residues. Germline values: CDR1 GTSNPN, CDR2 SVGIG (reference sequence). CDR3 protein: CAWSASGNTGELFF. The CDR3 DNA reads TGTGCCTGGAGTGCCTCGGGGAACACCGGGGAGCTGTTTTTT. Variable domain in full (rest from reference TRBV30 and TRBJ2-2): SQTIHQWPATLVQPVGSPLSLECTVEGTSNPNLYWYRQAAGRGLQLLFYSVGIGQISSEVPQNLSASRPQDRQFILSSKKLLLSDSGFYLCAWSASGNTGELFFGEGSRLTVL.

There are a few counts of this clonotype. J is TRBJ2-2 and V is TRBV29-1; TRBD2 might be the D (6 bases). Per the germline V gene, CDR1 is SQVTM and CDR2 is ANQGSEA. V shed 5 bases and J shed 1 base, with 11 bases lying between them. The CDR3 length is 14 residues. As DNA, the CDR3 is TGCAGCGTTCGGGAGAAGGGGAACACCGGGGAGCTGTTTTTT. Protein sequence: CSVREKGNTGELFF.

This clonotype was seen repeatedly, ten times or more. This chain links TRBV7-2 with TRBJ2-7, with 7 positions matching TRBD1. Germline CDR1 reads SGHTA; CDR2 reads FQGNSA. The V gene end was trimmed by 1 base and the J gene end by 3 bases; junction bases not matched to a gene: 6. The CDR3 has 15 amino acids. This CDR3 is CASSLGSTGNYEQYF. CDR3 DNA sequence: TGTGCCAGCAGCTTAGGGTCGACAGGGAACTACGAGCAGTACTTC.

This clonotype was picked up many times. The chain is built from TRBV2 and TRBJ2-3; 9 bases fit TRBD1. V lost 2 bases to trimming and J lost 2 bases; unmatched junction nucleotides: 11. CDR3 length: 18 amino acids. Germline-derived CDR1 and CDR2 are SNHLY and FYNNEI. The CDR3 spells CASSETGTGIGSTDTQYF. The CDR3 bases are TGTGCCAGCAGTGAAACCGGGACAGGGATCGGGTCCACAGATACGCAGTATTTT.

Ten or more counts support this clonotype. The chain combines TRBV3-1 with TRBJ2-3, with 8 bases identical to TRBD2. Trimming at V came to 6 bases and at J to 8 bases, leaving 10 bases not matched to a gene. The CDR3 loop spans 14 amino acids. Germline V gene sequence: CDR1 LGHDT, CDR2 YNNKEL (reference sequence). In DNA, the CDR3 is TGTGCCAGCAGTTTAGCGGGGTCCTTCGGTACGCAGTATTTT. It translates to CASSLAGSFGTQYF.

This clonotype was seen ten or more times. This chain connects TRBV6-1 to TRBJ2-7; D not certain. The CDR3 runs 13 residues. V shed 4 bases and J shed 0 bases, with 7 bases lying between them. CDR1 is MNHNS, CDR2 SASEGT, per germline. CDR3 sequence reads: CASSVEYSYEQYF. DNA for the CDR3: TGTGCCAGCAGTGTGGAATACTCCTACGAGCAGTACTTC.

This clonotype was seen many times. This chain connects TRBV18 to TRBJ2-1, with D unresolved. Germline V gene data show CDR1 as KGHSH and CDR2 as LQKENI. The CDR3 is 13 residues long. V was trimmed by 6 bases and J by 10 bases, leaving 16 bases between them. CDR3 DNA sequence: TGTGCCAGCTCCCTCAAAATTGAGCTAGAGCAGTTCTTC. It translates to CASSLKIELEQFF.

In its sample, this clonotype was seen many times. The rearrangement uses TRBV6-6 and TRBJ2-7, with 11 nucleotides matching TRBD1. This CDR3 has 14 residues. Germline CDR1 MNHNY, CDR2 SVGAGI (reference sequence). J gave up 3 bases and V 6 bases, and 4 bases lay outside the gene matches. This CDR3 is CASRAGTGGYEQYF. The DNA for the CDR3 is TGTGCCAGCAGGGCCGGGACAGGGGGCTACGAGCAGTACTTC.

The CDR3 nucleotides read TGTGCCAGCAGCTCCGCAGGAGTCTCTGGAAACACCATATATTTT. Protein sequence: CASSSAGVSGNTIYF. This chain links TRBV7-8 with TRBJ1-3; D ambiguous. This CDR3 comprises 15 residues. From germline, CDR1 is SGHVS and CDR2 FQNEAQ. Trimming took 4 bases from V and 0 from J, leaving 10 bases between them.

This clonotype has a count of ten or more. The genes are TRBV5-1 and TRBJ2-2; 8 bases match TRBD2. CDR1 and CDR2 (germline): SGHRS, YFSETQ. The CDR3 loop spans 16 amino acids. J gave up 1 base and V 7 bases, and 9 bases lay outside the gene matches. In nucleotides, the CDR3 is TGCGCCAGCCATTTAAGCGGGGGAGTGAACACCGGGGAGCTGTTTTTT. It specifies CASHLSGGVNTGELFF. Combining the CDR3 with reference TRBV5-1 and TRBJ2-2 gives the whole variable domain KAGVTQTPRYLIKTRGQQVTLSCSPISGHRSVSWYQQTPGQGLQFLFEYFSETQRNKGNFPGRFSGRQFSNSRSEMNVSTLELGDSALYLCASHLSGGVNTGELFFGEGSRLTVL.

In this sample, this clonotype turned up a few times. The chain carries TRBV18 and TRBJ2-7; no firm D call. The CDR3 runs 15 residues. Trimming took 3 bases from V and 0 from J, leaving 12 bases between them. Germline lookup yields CDR1 KGHSH and CDR2 LQKENI. The CDR3 nucleotides are TGTGCCAGCTCACCGGGCCTTGTGGGCTCCTACGAGCAGTACTTC. Protein product: CASSPGLVGSYEQYF.

The sample holds many counts of this clonotype. It may be a read error: a sequence one base away is much more abundant. V gene TRBV5-1 combines with J gene TRBJ1-2; D unclear. This CDR3 is built from 14 residues. CDR1 and CDR2 from the germline V gene are SGHRS and YFSETQ. CDR3: CANSPHGANYGYTF. The DNA for the CDR3 is TGCGCCAACAGCCCCCACGGAGCTAACTATGGCTACACCTTC.